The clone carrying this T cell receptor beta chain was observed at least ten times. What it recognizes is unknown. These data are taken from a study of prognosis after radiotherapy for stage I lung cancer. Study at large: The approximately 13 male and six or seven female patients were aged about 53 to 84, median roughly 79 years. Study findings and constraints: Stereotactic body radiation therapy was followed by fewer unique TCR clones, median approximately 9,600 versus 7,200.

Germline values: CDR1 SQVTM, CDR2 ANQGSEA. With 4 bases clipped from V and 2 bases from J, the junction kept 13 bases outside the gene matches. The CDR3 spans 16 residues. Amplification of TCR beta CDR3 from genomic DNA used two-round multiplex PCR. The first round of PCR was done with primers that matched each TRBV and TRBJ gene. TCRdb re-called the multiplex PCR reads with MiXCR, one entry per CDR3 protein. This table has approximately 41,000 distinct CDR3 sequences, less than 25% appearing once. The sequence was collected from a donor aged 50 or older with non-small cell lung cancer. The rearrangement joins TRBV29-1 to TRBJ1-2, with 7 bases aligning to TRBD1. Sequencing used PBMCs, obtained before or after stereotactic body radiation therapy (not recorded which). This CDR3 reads CSVVRTEDRKNYGYTF. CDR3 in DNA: TGCAGCGTTGTAAGGACAGAGGACAGGAAAAACTATGGCTACACCTTC.